This T cell receptor beta chain emerged from a study of blood T cell repertoires in COVID-19. Overall study: Sites in the United States, Italy and Spain provided acute and convalescent COVID-19 samples. PBMCs, B-cell-depleted T cells, or T cells provided the cDNA or gDNA that made up the material.

V was shortened by 1 base and J by 5 bases, with 15 bases between the two germline ends. CDR1 is MGHRA, CDR2 YSYEKL, per germline. This CDR3 comprises 17 residues. Sequencing was performed with immunoSEQ multiplex PCR; in TCRdb, only in-frame clones are kept and a portion is missing. The data show roughly 250,000 clones, with around 89% seen just once and around 0.84% held by the top ten. The receptor's source is a man aged 30 to 45 with acute or convalescent COVID-19. The sample comprised peripheral blood. J is TRBJ1-6 and V is TRBV4-1, with D perhaps TRBD1 (6 bases). The CDR3 loop reads CASSQAPRGANNSPLHF. In DNA, the CDR3 is TGCGCCAGCAGCCAAGCACCCAGGGGAGCCAATAATTCACCCCTCCACTTT.